The clone carrying this T cell receptor beta chain was recorded only once. This sample was taken from a study of blood T cell repertoires in COVID-19. Some clones are missing from TCRdb's copy, which holds only in-frame ones; the method was immunoSEQ multiplex PCR. This table has about 120,000 clones, 75% to 90% appearing once. Per germline, CDR1 MNHEY and CDR2 SMNVEV (reference sequence). This CDR3 is 11 amino acids long. Trimming shortened V by 6 bases and J by 4 bases, and 6 bases separated the two germline ends. The V gene is TRBV27, the J gene TRBJ1-1; the D gene is possibly TRBD1 (5 bases). The sequenced material came from peripheral blood. The clonotype originates from a woman aged 55-70 years with COVID-19, enrolled during active disease. The CDR3 DNA is TGTGCCAGCAGCGGGGGCACTGAAGCTTTCTTT. Translating gives CASSGGTEAFF.